This T cell receptor (beta chain) was identified during a study of cytomegalovirus exposure and HLA in healthy donors. 60 Vbeta and 13 Jbeta primers were used in PCR. Here immunoSEQ multiplex PCR was the method, and the copy in TCRdb shows in-frame clones only, minus some. The sample has about 140,000 clones, roughly 74% seen once; the top ten hold about 3.1%. This CDR3 spans 16 amino acids. Trimming took off 2 bases at V and 4 bases at J, with 18 bases between the two ends. CDR1 and CDR2 from the germline V gene are SGDLS and YYNGEE. In this sample, this clone turned up a few times. The clonotype was recovered from a man aged 35-49 years in good health and CMV-seronegative. The sample consisted of PBMCs. The rearrangement uses TRBV9 and TRBJ1-2; no clear D. For the CDR3, the DNA is TGTGCCAGCAGCGTCCTGTCGGGGTCCGACTTCTATGGCTACACCTTC. Its protein product is CASSVLSGSDFYGYTF.